This T cell receptor (beta chain) was found in a study of shared clonotypes between healthy human individuals. General study points: A generally larger estimated richness was seen in naive subsets than in memory subsets. The sole specimen, blood, was sampled, and tissue repertoires likely differ. For sorted subsets, rarefaction showed incomplete sequencing despite large depth.

Germline V gene sequence: CDR1 GTSNPN, CDR2 SVGIG (reference sequence). V gave up 5 bases and J gave up 2 bases; unmatched junction bases: 2. The CDR3 totals 12 residues. Notes on this clone: What it binds is unknown.

Over several immunoSEQ plates, each subset's genomic DNA was distributed in even portions. The table came from immunoSEQ multiplex PCR; TCRdb's copy has only in-frame clones and leaves some out. The profile shows more than 2 million clones, approximately 96% of them singletons. Sequences were obtained from naive CD4+ T cells sorted from blood. As to subset: CD45RA+ positively selected. The gene calls are TRBV30 and TRBJ2-7, with TRBD1 identical over 8 bases. This TCR was recovered from a man between 18 and 35 years old in good health. Written as DNA, the CDR3 is TGTGCCTGGGGGGACAGGCCCTACGAGCAGTACTTC. Translated: CAWGDRPYEQYF.